These 27 T cell receptor beta chains were sequenced from one sample in a study of T cells in Graves' hyperthyroidism and ophthalmopathy. TCR beta CDR3 regions were amplified from RNA transcripts. The TCR CDR3 was amplified in a first-round RT-PCR using the HTBI primer set. TCRdb processed the multiplex PCR reads anew with MiXCR; each CDR3 protein has one entry. The top ten hold under 15% of the sample, which has 400,000 to 450,000 distinct CDR3 sequences, roughly 15% seen once. Sequenced sample: blood. Receptors originate from a man between 18 and 35 years old with Graves' ophthalmopathy.

This clonotype was found many times. The V gene is TRBV10-1, the J gene TRBJ2-7; 8 bases are a match to TRBD1. Per germline, CDR1 WNHNN and CDR2 SYGVQD (reference sequence). V shed 8 bases and J 5 bases; nucleotides not matched to a gene: 11. The CDR3 covers 14 residues. CDR3 in DNA: TGCGCCAGCGGAGCCGGGACAGGCGGCAACGAGCAGTACTTC. This gives the protein CASGAGTGGNEQYF.

This chain links TRBV6-1 with TRBJ1-2, with D uncertain. CDR3 length: 13 residues. V was clipped by 3 bases and J by 5 bases, with 10 bases between them. Germline CDR1 reads MNHNS; CDR2 reads SASEGT. Here the CDR3 reads CASSERAYYGYTF. The DNA of the CDR3 is TGTGCCAGCAGTGAGAGGGCGTATTATGGCTACACCTTC.

This clonotype was seen ten or more times. The chain combines TRBV9 with TRBJ2-1; no definite D call. This CDR3 contains 15 residues. Germline V CDR1 and CDR2: SGDLS, YYNGEE. V lost 3 bases, J lost 0 bases, and 10 bases lay in between. The CDR3 spells CASSGGAGSYNEQFF. The CDR3, as DNA: TGTGCCAGCAGCGGTGGTGCAGGCTCCTACAATGAGCAGTTCTTC.

This clonotype was counted many times. J is TRBJ2-1 and V is TRBV11-3; TRBD1 might be the D (6 bases). The CDR3 consists of 15 residues. Trimming stripped 8 bases from V and 3 bases from J, with 17 bases between. From germline, CDR1 is SGHNT and CDR2 YENEEA. For the CDR3, the DNA is TGTGCCAGCGGTCGACAGGCTGAGTTCTACAATGAGCAGTTCTTC. Translation: CASGRQAEFYNEQFF.

This clonotype has ten or more counts. This sequence joins TRBV18 and TRBJ2-7; TRBD2 is a possible D gene (6 bases). This CDR3 comprises 16 residues. Between the trimmed V and J ends, which lost 0 bases and 0 bases, there was a span of 12 bases. The germline CDR1 and CDR2 sequences are KGHSH and LQKENI. The DNA for the CDR3 is TGTGCCAGCTCACCACCGGCGGGACGTACCTCCTACGAGCAGTACTTC. Its protein product is CASSPPAGRTSYEQYF.

Notes on this clonotype: A clone one base away is much larger, so this may be a read error. The rearrangement uses TRBV12-3 or TRBV12-4 and TRBJ2-7; D is uncertain. V shed 6 bases and J shed 3 bases, with 12 bases lying between them. The CDR3 sequence is 13 residues long. CDR3 amino acids: CASSPGTYYEQYF. The CDR3 DNA reads as TGTGCCAGCAGCCCCGGCACTTACTACGAGCAGTACTTC.

The table lists this clonotype with many counts. V usage is TRBV5-6 and J usage is TRBJ2-1; TRBD2 matches at 11 bases. The CDR3 is 14 residues long. Germline V CDR1 and CDR2: SGHDT, YYEEEE. Trimming at V came to 5 bases and at J to 8 bases, leaving 6 bases not matched to a gene. CDR3 sequence: CASSTSGSIDEQFF. In DNA form, the CDR3 reads TGTGCCAGCAGTACTAGCGGGAGTATCGATGAGCAGTTCTTC.

This clonotype came up a few times. Written as DNA, the CDR3 is TGTGCCAGCGCTCTAGACGGGGGGCTTCACTATGGCTACACCTTC. It encodes CASALDGGLHYGYTF. This rearrangement joins TRBV11-2 to TRBJ1-2, with D possibly being TRBD1 (6 bases). This CDR3 spans 15 amino acids. V was clipped by 8 bases and J by 3 bases, with 19 bases between them. Germline lookup yields CDR1 SGHAT and CDR2 FQNNGV.

This clonotype was seen many times. V usage is TRBV5-6 and J usage is TRBJ2-1; D not resolved. CDR3 length: 15 residues. Per the germline V gene, CDR1 is SGHDT and CDR2 is YYEEEE. Trimming left V 2 bases short and J 6 bases short, with 15 bases between. The CDR3 spells CASSFVAREANEQFF. The CDR3 DNA is TGTGCCAGCAGCTTCGTTGCAAGAGAAGCCAATGAGCAGTTCTTC.

This clonotype was recorded at least ten times. The chain recombines TRBV28 with TRBJ2-5, with 14 bases that match TRBD2. Trimming took 3 bases from V and 5 from J; bases not matched to a gene: 5. Germline V gene lookup returns CDR1 MDHEN and CDR2 SYDVKM. The CDR3 totals 16 residues. The CDR3 nucleotides read TGTGCCAGCAGTTTGGGACTAGCGGGAGAACGTGAGACCCAGTACTTC. This encodes CASSLGLAGERETQYF. Full variable domain (remainder filled in from reference TRBV28 and TRBJ2-5): DVKVTQSSRYLVKRTGEKVFLECVQDMDHENMFWYRQDPGLGLRLIYFSYDVKMKEKGDIPEGYSVSREKKERFSLILESASTNQTSMYLCASSLGLAGERETQYFGPGTRLLVL.

Note on this clonotype: Being one base from a much bigger clone, this may be a read error. The chain recombines TRBV18 with TRBJ2-7; 9 bases map to TRBD1. Judging by the DNA end, TRBJ2-1 fits better; the J call may be wrong. Germline V gene sequence: CDR1 KGHSH, CDR2 LQKENI. The CDR3 totals 15 residues. CDR3 in amino acids: CASSPRQGEHYEQFF. CDR3 in DNA: TGTGCCAGCTCACCTAGACAGGGGGAACACTACGAGCAGTTCTTC.

This clonotype was seen many times. CDR3 coding DNA: TGCAGTGCCTTTCAGGGGGCCCGCAATCAGCCCCAGCATTTT. Protein: CSAFQGARNQPQHF. This rearrangement joins TRBV20-1 to TRBJ1-5; TRBD1 matches 8 bases. With 6 bases clipped from V and 2 bases from J, the junction kept 6 bases outside the gene matches. This CDR3 is built from 14 residues. The germline V gene encodes CDR1 DFQATT and CDR2 SNEGSKA (reference sequence).

This rearrangement joins TRBV5-1 to TRBJ2-7; 11 bases align to TRBD1. V was clipped by 4 bases and J by 3 bases; unmatched bases: 9. This CDR3 has 16 amino acids. Germline CDR1 reads SGHRS; CDR2 reads YFSETQ. CDR3 in DNA: TGCGCCAGCAGCCAAAACCCGGGACAGGGGGTCTACGAGCAGTACTTC. Its protein product is CASSQNPGQGVYEQYF.

V gene TRBV6-9 combines with J gene TRBJ1-5; 9 positions match TRBD1. Germline V gives CDR1 MNHGY, CDR2 SVAAGI. With V trimmed by 3 bases and J by 5 bases, 5 bases remained unmatched. This CDR3 has 15 amino acids. CDR3 sequence reads: CASSYWTGVDQPQHF. CDR3 nucleotides: TGTGCCAGCAGTTACTGGACAGGGGTTGATCAGCCCCAGCATTTT.

This clonotype was seen more than once but under ten times. CDR3 sequence (DNA): TGTGCCAGTAGGGGGCTTGGGGGCTTTAACGATGAGCAGTTCTTC. It translates to CASRGLGGFNDEQFF. The V gene is TRBV19, the J gene TRBJ2-1, with D maybe TRBD1 (6 bases). V lost 6 bases, J lost 8 bases, and 20 bases lay in between. Germline CDR1 reads LNHDA; CDR2 reads SQIVND (reference sequence). CDR3 length: 15 residues. Supplemented by reference TRBV19 and TRBJ2-1, the full variable domain reads DGGITQSPKYLFRKEGQNVTLSCEQNLNHDAMYWYRQDPGQGLRLIYYSQIVNDFQKGDIAEGYSVSREKKESFPLTVTSAQKNPTAFYLCASRGLGGFNDEQFFGPGTRLTVL.

This clonotype was detected ten times or more. This chain links TRBV5-1 with TRBJ2-3; maybe TRBD1 (6 bases). Germline V CDR1 and CDR2: SGHRS, YFSETQ. The germline V and J ends were trimmed by 0 bases and 5 bases, with 13 bases remaining between them. This CDR3 region has 15 residues. The DNA of the CDR3 is TGCGCCAGCAGCTTGGAGGGGGACACAGGAGATACGCAGTATTTT. This encodes CASSLEGDTGDTQYF.

This clonotype appeared a few times. The chain couples TRBV10-3 to TRBJ2-5, with 10 positions matching TRBD2. From germline, CDR1 is ENHRY and CDR2 SYGVKD. Trimming removed 5 bases from V and 5 bases from J; junction bases left unmatched: 5. CDR3 size: 14 residues. The CDR3 reads CAISSGGAWETQYF. The CDR3 coding sequence is TGTGCCATCAGTAGCGGGGGGGCCTGGGAGACCCAGTACTTC.

The V and J genes are TRBV27 and TRBJ1-2, with D possibly matching TRBD1 (6 bases). The CDR3 is 15 amino acids. V was shortened by 4 bases and J by 8 bases, with 20 bases between the two germline ends. Germline CDR1 MNHEY, CDR2 SMNVEV (reference sequence). The CDR3 coding sequence is TGTGCCAGCAGTTCCCCTTCAGGACAGCCCAAAGGCTACACCTTC. Translation: CASSSPSGQPKGYTF.

This clonotype showed up many times. V usage is TRBV20-1 and J usage is TRBJ2-7, with TRBD1 identical over 8 bases. The CDR3 is 13 residues long. J lost 4 bases, V lost 6 bases, and 8 bases had no gene match. Per the germline V gene, CDR1 is DFQATT and CDR2 is SNEGSKA (reference sequence). CDR3 sequence (DNA): TGCAGTGCAAGGGGACAGGCGGATTACGAGCAGTACTTC. Protein: CSARGQADYEQYF.

This clonotype was seen just once. J is TRBJ2-3 and V is TRBV9; TRBD1 aligns across 8 bases. Germline V gene data show CDR1 as SGDLS and CDR2 as YYNGEE. V dropped 3 bases and J dropped 2; count of bases not matched to a gene: 8. The CDR3 contains 16 residues. The DNA for the CDR3 is TGTGCCAGCAGCGGGCGCGGGACAGGAATCACAGATACGCAGTATTTT. Encoded protein: CASSGRGTGITDTQYF.

This clonotype appeared many times. J is TRBJ2-1 and V is TRBV9; tentatively, D is TRBD1 or TRBD2 (5 bases each). V dropped 2 bases and J dropped 0 bases, with 12 bases sitting between them. The CDR3 loop spans 16 amino acids. Germline assignment: CDR1 SGDLS and CDR2 YYNGEE. The CDR3 DNA reads TGTGCCAGCAGCGTTCTCGGGGCTACCTCCTACAATGAGCAGTTCTTC. As protein: CASSVLGATSYNEQFF.

This clonotype was seen many times. J is TRBJ2-7 and V is TRBV7-2; D not resolved. Germline V gene sequence: CDR1 SGHTA, CDR2 FQGNSA. The length of the CDR3 is 12 residues. V was cut by 4 bases and J by 4 bases, with 8 bases left in between. CDR3 DNA: TGTGCCAGCAGCTACACCCAATACGAGCAGTACTTC. It encodes CASSYTQYEQYF. Using reference TRBV7-2 and TRBJ2-7 for the parts outside the CDR3, the full variable domain is GAGVSQSPSNKVTEKGKDVELRCDPISGHTALYWYRQSLGQGLEFLIYFQGNSAPDKSGLPSDRFSAERTGGSVSTLTIQRTQQEDSAVYLCASSYTQYEQYFGPGTRLTVT.

Many counts were recorded for this clonotype. This sequence joins TRBV27 and TRBJ2-3; TRBD1 or TRBD2 may be the D gene (6 bases each). The germline V and J ends were trimmed by 5 bases and 4 bases, with 19 bases remaining between them. CDR1 MNHEY and CDR2 SMNVEV come from the germline V gene (reference sequence). The CDR3 is 16 residues long. The DNA of the CDR3 is TGTGCCAGCAGTCCCCGGGGGCGGGTAGACTCAGATACGCAGTATTTT. The encoded protein is CASSPRGRVDSDTQYF.

This clonotype was picked up many times. This sequence joins TRBV7-2 and TRBJ2-7, with D uncertain. V gave up 4 bases and J gave up 4 bases, with 11 bases separating them. This CDR3 is built from 13 residues. Germline V lookup: CDR1 SGHTA, CDR2 FQGNSA. The CDR3 is CASSSPLDYEQYF. The CDR3 DNA follows: TGTGCCAGCAGCTCCCCCCTTGATTACGAGCAGTACTTC.

This clonotype was seen ten or more times. This chain links TRBV6-5 with TRBJ2-7, with TRBD2 as a possible D gene (7 bases). V lost 2 bases to trimming and J lost 5 bases, with 13 bases between them. The CDR3 sequence is 14 residues long. Per the germline V gene, CDR1 is MNHEY and CDR2 is SVGAGI. DNA of the CDR3: TGTGCCAGCAGTTACGGACAAGGGGGGGACGAGCAGTACTTC. Translating it yields CASSYGQGGDEQYF.

The table lists this clonotype with many counts. The rearrangement joins TRBV6-1 to TRBJ2-1; 8 bases line up with TRBD2. J was trimmed by 4 bases and V by 5 bases; bases with no gene match: 4. Germline assignment: CDR1 MNHNS and CDR2 SASEGT. This CDR3 spans 14 amino acids. The CDR3 DNA reads as TGTGCCAGCAGTTATAGCGGGGAATACAATGAGCAGTTCTTC. It encodes CASSYSGEYNEQFF.

This clonotype has more than one count but fewer than ten. The chain combines TRBV7-9 with TRBJ1-3; D is unresolved. Trimming took 5 bases from V and 8 from J, leaving 10 bases between them. CDR1 and CDR2 (germline): SEHNR, FQNEAQ (reference sequence). CDR3 length: 12 residues. CDR3 sequence: CASSLPLDTIYF. CDR3 nucleotide sequence: TGTGCCAGCAGCCTCCCTCTGGACACCATATATTTT.